This T cell receptor beta chain was identified in a study of breast tumors, draining lymph nodes, adjacent tissues. This clonotype was counted many times. Samples came from axillary lymph nodes draining the breast cancer. In TCRdb, the multiplex PCR reads were re-called with MiXCR into one record per CDR3 protein. The profile shows some 200,000 distinct CDR3 sequences, 30% to 40% of them singletons. Trimming at V came to 4 bases and at J to 6 bases, leaving 6 bases not matched to a gene. Germline loops: CDR1 SGHDN, CDR2 FVKESK. The length of the CDR3 is 14 residues. Sequenced input: axillary lymph node tissue. The TCR sequence derives from a female donor with breast cancer. Some clones in this sample may be carry-over from other donors' samples. This chain links TRBV14 with TRBJ2-7; 10 bases match TRBD2. In DNA form, the CDR3 reads TGTGCCAGCAGCCCGCCGGGACTAGCGCGCGAGCAGTACTTC. Amino acid sequence: CASSPPGLAREQYF. The whole variable domain, filled in from reference TRBV14 and TRBJ2-7, reads EAGVTQFPSHSVIEKGQTVTLRCDPISGHDNLYWYRRVMGKEIKFLLHFVKESKQDESGMPNNRFLAERTGGTYSTLKVQPAELEDSGVYFCASSPPGLAREQYFGPGTRLTVT.